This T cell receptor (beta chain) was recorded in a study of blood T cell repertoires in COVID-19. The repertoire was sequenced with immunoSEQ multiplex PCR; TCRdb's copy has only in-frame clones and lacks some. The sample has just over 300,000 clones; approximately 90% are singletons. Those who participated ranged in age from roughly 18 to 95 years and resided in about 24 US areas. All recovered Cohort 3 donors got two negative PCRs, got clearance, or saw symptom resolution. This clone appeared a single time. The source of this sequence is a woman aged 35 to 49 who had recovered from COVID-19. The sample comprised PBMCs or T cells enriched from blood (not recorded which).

The CDR3 region has the DNA TGTGCCAGCGGCTCCTTGCAGGGGGAAGAGACCCAGTACTTC. Amino acids: CASGSLQGEETQYF. The chain uses TRBV27 and TRBJ2-5; TRBD1 aligns across 7 bases. Per germline, CDR1 MNHEY and CDR2 SMNVEV (reference sequence). The CDR3 runs to 14 residues. J gave up 3 bases and V 8 bases, and 9 bases lay outside the gene matches.